A single T cell receptor (beta chain) is shown here with its context. This clone showed up just a few times. Which antigen it targets is not known. Base-call qualities are not available, and no considerably larger clone is one nucleotide away. From each donor, a single peripheral blood sample of about 100 mL on average was drawn into heparinised tubes. Using a panel that included CD45RO, CCR7, CD25, CD127, CD95 and CD27, naive, central memory, regulatory and stem cell-like memory CD4+ T cells were sorted on a BD FACSAria II. All sorted populations exceeded 95% purity. Right away, PBMCs were isolated by Lymphoprep density gradient centrifugation and were stained directly, with no culture step. So that batch effects would be minimized, each experiment stained and sorted samples in pairs, pairing one healthy donor with one patient. The sample is drawn from a study of beta chain features in type 1 diabetes (dated by TCRdb to 2016 to 2019). At the level of the whole study: Patients and healthy donors did not differ in mean age, gender distribution, total cell number or subset yield. In the study, recently diagnosed type 1 diabetes patients and matched healthy donors were compared on the TCRB repertoires of their sorted circulating CD4+ T cell subsets. A total of 100 million to 110 million sorted cells were examined across all samples, and a strong correlation was observed between cell number per subset and RNA yield. Regulatory and stem cell-like memory subsets were isolated from only 8 patients and roughly eight healthy donors, whereas naive and central memory subsets came from all 30 or so donors. Paper-wide results and their limitations: Shorter templates might have been favored by PCR, but patient and control samples were amplified and corrected together, so both groups would have been affected equally by any skew. At VDJ recombination sites, type 1 diabetes patients had fewer insertions and more deleted nucleotides, which implies abnormalities in thymic rearrangement. In all four CD4+ subsets, TCRB CDR3 length was moderately but significantly shorter in type 1 diabetes patients. Because cDNA rather than genomic DNA was sequenced, highly expressing activated cells could have been over-represented, although no difference in activation and CD3 levels was found between groups. Only small numbers of individuals were included in the HLA sub-analyses, which left unresolved whether HLA type had any influence on TCRB rearrangement. Naive, central memory and regulatory TCRB repertoires appeared to be more alike among patients than among healthy donors.

Via the germline V gene (reference sequence), CDR1 is LNHDA and CDR2 SQIVND. The CDR3 covers 13 residues, taking in both the cysteine and the phenylalanine. Of all the DNA, just the CDR3 is kept, 39 bases in frame from base 1. Here V drops 10 bases and J drops 4 bases, and the junction holds 6 bases not matched to any gene. The High Capacity cDNA Reverse Transcription Kit was used to reverse transcribe all of the isolated RNA, meaning that expressed TCRB transcripts were what got sequenced. Deep immunoSEQ sequencing was performed on naive, central memory and regulatory T cell samples, with an average of around 3.5 million total reads per sample. Sorted cells were lysed in RLT buffer and RNA was extracted with DNase-treated RNeasy Micro or Mini kits, depending on cell number. To prevent cross-contamination, every cell subset was processed on its own, while patient and healthy donor samples were processed together. The immunoSEQ multiplex PCR was used to amplify TCRB sequences from cDNA, yielding 87-bp fragments that span the CDR3 region. The amplicons were sequenced using the Illumina HiSeq platform. Per the original workflow: Synthetic template baselines were used to correct PCR bias computationally, reads within Hamming distance 2 were collapsed together, and singletons that could not be merged were discarded. By aligning reads against IMGT, V, D and J genes, CDR3 length, and insertions or deletions at six rearrangement sites were assigned. Within each subset, clonotype counts were normalized to the number of sorted cells before true diversity and Gini coefficients were calculated with the tcR R package. The overlap coefficient, calculated on TCRB nucleotide sequences, was used to measure repertoire sharing. TCRdb provides this immuneACCESS table in a form limited to in-frame rearrangements. Some clones are lacking; in checked studies, under half of them reflect an unresolved V gene, and why the rest are absent is not known. V, J and clone size reflect that table, while D and trimming were determined from the DNA. The sample records about 160,000 clones, roughly 9% of which are singletons. The ten largest clonotypes hold 0.7% of the sample.

This TCR came from a woman aged 25 to 45 with type 1 diabetes. The sample comprised central memory CD4+ T cells from blood. The chain joins TRBV19 to TRBJ2-5; 10 of the junction bases match TRBD1. DNA sequence: TGTGCCACTGCCGGGACAGGGGTAGAGACCCAGTACTTC. Its protein product is CATAGTGVETQYF.